Presented here are 30 T cell receptor beta chains from one specimen sequenced in a study of post-analysis software for immune sequencing data. No antigens are known for them. General study findings and limits: There were about 5 TRBV segments more frequent in patients than controls, and TRBV5-6, TRBV5-1 and TRBV20-1 were among them.

Unique molecular identifiers had been added to the TCR beta cDNA libraries. A single record per CDR3 protein comes from TCRdb applying MiXCR to the PCR reads. The sample includes hundreds of thousands of distinct CDR3 sequences, roughly 29% seen only once; the top ten take roughly 0.53%. The sequencing input was blood. Receptor source: a girl aged 5 to 17 with multiple sclerosis.

This clonotype was detected a few times. This rearrangement joins TRBV7-9 to TRBJ2-3; D might be TRBD1 (7 bases). CDR3 length: 18 amino acids. Per the germline V gene, CDR1 is SEHNR and CDR2 is FQNEAQ (reference sequence). Deletions cut 4 bases from V and 0 bases from J, with 20 bases between. The CDR3 region is CASSSGGGDRASTDTQYF. The CDR3 DNA reads TGTGCCAGCAGCTCAGGGGGAGGTGACAGGGCCAGCACAGATACGCAGTATTTT. Full variable domain (outside the CDR3, taken from reference TRBV7-9 and TRBJ2-3): DTGVSQNPRHKITKRGQNVTFRCDPISEHNRLYWYRQTLGQGPEFLTYFQNEAQLEKSRLLSDRFSAERPKGSFSTLEIQRTEQGDSAMYLCASSSGGGDRASTDTQYFGPGTRLTVL.

This clonotype was detected a few times. This chain connects TRBV4-2 to TRBJ1-2; weak D call: TRBD1 (5 bases). The CDR3 spans 17 residues. CDR1 and CDR2 from the germline V gene are LGHNA and YNFKEQ. V was trimmed by 1 base and J by 1 base, leaving 16 bases between them. DNA for the CDR3: TGTGCCAGCAGCCAAGTAGCGTTTCAGGGCCTTAACTATGGCTACACCTTC. Amino acid sequence: CASSQVAFQGLNYGYTF.

As for this clonotype: The junction and the germline gene differ at one end; a read error may be behind it. The chain uses TRBV12-3 or TRBV12-4 and TRBJ2-3, with TRBD1 matching 9 bases. This CDR3 region has 15 residues. In nucleotides, the CDR3 is TGTGCCAGCAGTTTAGGGACAGGGGATACAGATGCGCAGTATTTT. Encoded protein: CASSLGTGDTDAQYF.

This clonotype was recorded only once. The junction does not match germline at one end; this may be a read error. The chain carries TRBV6-2 or TRBV6-3 and TRBJ2-6; D is perhaps TRBD1 (5 bases). The CDR3 has 21 amino acids. The germline gives CDR1 MNHEY, CDR2 SVGEGT. CDR3 sequence: CASSYGPLIGGTTSGANALTF. The CDR3 coding sequence is TGTGCCAGCAGTTATGGGCCTCTCATAGGTGGTACGACGTCTGGGGCCAACGCCCTGACTTTC.

This clonotype was found a few times. The V gene is TRBV18, the J gene TRBJ2-1; maybe TRBD1 (5 bases). The V and J ends lost 2 bases and 13 bases respectively, with 12 bases between them. Germline V lookup: CDR1 KGHSH, CDR2 LQKENI. The CDR3 runs 12 residues. For the CDR3, the DNA is TGTGCCAGCTCACCATCCAGGGTCGAACAGTTCTTC. It yields the protein CASSPSRVEQFF.

The chain employs TRBV12-3 or TRBV12-4 and TRBJ1-2, with 8 positions matching TRBD1. The CDR3 has 13 amino acids. With V trimmed by 5 bases and J by 8 bases, 7 bases remained unmatched. The CDR3 loop is CASSIRGPGGYTF. In DNA form, the CDR3 reads TGTGCCAGCAGTATCAGGGGGCCCGGGGGCTACACCTTC.

The chain employs TRBV20-1 and TRBJ2-3, with D tentatively TRBD1 (5 bases). The CDR3 covers 13 residues. Germline loops: CDR1 DFQATT, CDR2 SNEGSKA (reference sequence). V was pared by 0 bases and J by 2 bases, with 6 bases between. The CDR3 spells CSAREGHTDTQYF. CDR3 in DNA: TGCAGTGCTAGAGAGGGGCACACAGATACGCAGTATTTT.

The table lists this clonotype with a few counts. The chain employs TRBV9 and TRBJ1-1; TRBD1 is a possible D gene (6 bases). The germline V gene has CDR1 SGDLS and CDR2 YYNGEE. The CDR3 spans 14 residues. With 2 bases removed from V and 1 base from J, the gap between germline ends came to 9 bases. CDR3 amino acids: CASSVRGANTEAFF. CDR3 DNA sequence: TGTGCCAGCAGCGTCCGGGGGGCGAACACTGAAGCTTTCTTT.

The rearrangement joins TRBV20-1 to TRBJ1-2; D uncertain. This CDR3 has 15 amino acids. Deletions cut 3 bases from V and 0 bases from J, with 14 bases between. Germline values: CDR1 DFQATT, CDR2 SNEGSKA (reference sequence). The CDR3 spells CSASSGAAANYGYTF. CDR3 in DNA: TGCAGTGCTAGCTCCGGCGCCGCGGCTAACTATGGCTACACCTTC.

The J gene is TRBJ2-5, the V gene TRBV7-9; 9 positions match TRBD1. Per germline, CDR1 SEHNR and CDR2 FQNEAQ (reference sequence). The CDR3 length is 16 residues. V lost 2 bases and J lost 2; bases outside the gene matches: 6. CDR3: CASSLKGDRAQETQYF. For the CDR3, the DNA is TGTGCCAGCAGCTTAAAGGGGGACAGGGCGCAAGAGACCCAGTACTTC.

This clonotype came up a few times. The chain links TRBV7-2 to TRBJ2-7; the D gene is possibly TRBD2 (6 bases). Per germline, CDR1 SGHTA and CDR2 FQGNSA. V gave up 8 bases and J gave up 3 bases, with 11 bases separating them. The CDR3 spans 12 residues. In DNA, the CDR3 is TGTGCCAGCCTGCGGGGACTCTACGAGCAGTACTTC. Translating gives CASLRGLYEQYF.

The rearrangement links TRBV10-3 to TRBJ2-6; D is unresolved. The germline V gene encodes CDR1 ENHRY and CDR2 SYGVKD. The V gene lost 7 bases and the J gene lost 0 bases, with 13 bases spanning the gap. This CDR3 is built from 16 residues. CDR3 region: CAIIKNENSGANVLTF. For the CDR3, the DNA is TGTGCCATCATCAAAAACGAGAACTCTGGGGCCAACGTCCTGACTTTC.

This clonotype was detected only a few times. The rearrangement joins TRBV29-1 to TRBJ2-7, with D perhaps matching TRBD1 (6 bases). Germline V CDR1 and CDR2: SQVTM, ANQGSEA. Trimming took 4 bases from V and 4 from J, leaving 14 bases between them. The CDR3 has 13 residues. CDR3 in amino acids: CSVVFGRGYEQYF. The CDR3 coding sequence is TGCAGCGTTGTTTTTGGCAGGGGTTACGAGCAGTACTTC.

This clonotype has ten or more counts. This chain links TRBV6-4 with TRBJ1-2; no reliable D call. Germline V gene lookup returns CDR1 MRHNA and CDR2 SNTAGT. There are 14 residues in the CDR3. Trimming cost V 6 bases and J 7 bases, with 18 bases left between them. The CDR3 reads CASRAVPSEGGYTF. The CDR3 DNA sequence: TGTGCCAGCAGGGCCGTCCCCTCTGAGGGTGGCTACACCTTC.

This chain connects TRBV28 to TRBJ2-7; D perhaps matches TRBD2 (6 bases). The germline CDR1 and CDR2 sequences are MDHEN and SYDVKM. Trimming pared 7 bases from V and 0 bases from J, leaving 19 bases between. CDR3 length: 16 residues. The CDR3 is CASTPSRGGGSYEQYF. DNA of the CDR3: TGTGCCAGCACCCCGTCGCGGGGTGGTGGCTCCTACGAGCAGTACTTC. Looking up the rest from reference TRBV28 and TRBJ2-7 gives the full variable domain: DVKVTQSSRYLVKRTGEKVFLECVQDMDHENMFWYRQDPGLGLRLIYFSYDVKMKEKGDIPEGYSVSREKKERFSLILESASTNQTSMYLCASTPSRGGGSYEQYFGPGTRLTVT.

This clonotype was detected a few times. The chain employs TRBV29-1 and TRBJ2-7; 14 nucleotides align to TRBD2. The CDR3 has 16 residues. Germline V lookup: CDR1 SQVTM, CDR2 ANQGSEA. V dropped 7 bases and J dropped 7; count of bases not matched to a gene: 15. CDR3: CSGSGGLAGAYNEQYF. CDR3 sequence (DNA): TGCAGCGGGTCGGGGGGACTAGCGGGGGCCTACAATGAGCAGTACTTC.

In this sample, this clonotype turned up a few times. This rearrangement joins TRBV6-1 to TRBJ1-1; D is perhaps TRBD1 (6 bases). This CDR3 has 17 amino acids. Trimming pared 6 bases from V and 3 bases from J, leaving 23 bases between. Germline CDR1 MNHNS, CDR2 SASEGT. This CDR3 is CASRPQGTWSSDTEAFF. In nucleotides, the CDR3 is TGTGCCAGCAGACCACAGGGTACGTGGAGTTCGGACACTGAAGCTTTCTTT.

This clonotype turned up a few times. J is TRBJ2-5 and V is TRBV29-1, with TRBD2 as a possible D gene (7 bases). The CDR3 runs 12 residues. Germline CDR1 reads SQVTM; CDR2 reads ANQGSEA. The CDR3 bases are TGCGGCTTGAGGGGGGGCGGAGAGACCCAGTACTTC. The encoded protein is CGLRGGGETQYF.

CDR3 amino acids: CSARDAPRETQYF. As DNA, the CDR3 is TGCAGTGCTAGAGATGCCCCCCGAGAGACCCAGTACTTC. J is TRBJ2-5 and V is TRBV20-1; D unclear. The CDR3 runs 13 residues. The germline gives CDR1 DFQATT, CDR2 SNEGSKA (reference sequence). V was cut by 0 bases and J by 4 bases, with 9 bases left in between.

The chain joins TRBV10-3 to TRBJ2-3, with 10 bases matching TRBD2. After removal of 8 bases from V and 1 base from J, the junction contained 9 bases not matched to a gene. The CDR3 is 16 amino acids. Germline V gives CDR1 ENHRY, CDR2 SYGVKD. CDR3 protein: CAISAAGTSGTDTQYF. In DNA, the CDR3 is TGTGCCATCTCGGCGGCCGGGACTAGCGGCACAGATACGCAGTATTTT.

Concerning this clonotype itself: This may be a read error: a much more frequent sequence differs by one nucleotide. The chain joins TRBV27 to TRBJ1-5; 8 bases line up with TRBD1. This CDR3 spans 15 amino acids. Germline V lookup: CDR1 MNHEY, CDR2 SMNVEV (reference sequence). The CDR3 region has the DNA TGTGCCAGCAGTTTATACAGGGGGGGCAATCAGTCCCAGCATTTT. Amino acid sequence: CASSLYRGGNQSQHF.

The genes are TRBV12-3 or TRBV12-4 and TRBJ2-2; TRBD1 aligns across 10 bases. With 8 bases clipped from V and 7 bases from J, the junction kept 4 bases outside the gene matches. This CDR3 contains 13 residues. The chain's CDR3 is CASGTGVVGELFF. CDR3 coding DNA: TGTGCCAGCGGGACAGGGGTTGTCGGGGAGCTGTTTTTT.

The V gene is TRBV7-2, the J gene TRBJ2-3; possibly TRBD2 for D (6 bases). Germline V gives CDR1 SGHTA, CDR2 FQGNSA. V was cut by 4 bases and J by 2 bases, with 13 bases left in between. The CDR3 length is 15 residues. In DNA, the CDR3 is TGTGCCAGCAGCTCACCGGGACTCTTCACAGATACGCAGTATTTT. Its protein is CASSSPGLFTDTQYF. The whole variable domain, filled in from reference TRBV7-2 and TRBJ2-3, reads GAGVSQSPSNKVTEKGKDVELRCDPISGHTALYWYRQSLGQGLEFLIYFQGNSAPDKSGLPSDRFSAERTGGSVSTLTIQRTQQEDSAVYLCASSSPGLFTDTQYFGPGTRLTVL.

This clonotype has a handful of counts. This chain joins TRBV20-1 and TRBJ2-7, with 14 bases aligning to TRBD2. The trim removed 5 bases at V and 3 bases at J, leaving 12 bases unmatched. The germline V gene has CDR1 DFQATT and CDR2 SNEGSKA (reference sequence). The CDR3 runs to 17 residues. The CDR3 sequence: CSAWRTSGGFARYEQYF. Written as DNA, the CDR3 is TGCAGTGCTTGGCGGACTAGCGGGGGGTTTGCCCGCTACGAGCAGTACTTC.

The chain couples TRBV7-9 to TRBJ2-1; 8 bases match TRBD2. Germline V gives CDR1 SEHNR, CDR2 FQNEAQ (reference sequence). This CDR3 comprises 14 residues. V gave up 5 bases and J gave up 10 bases; unmatched junction bases: 10. The CDR3 sequence: CASSPTSGGREQFF. In DNA, the CDR3 is TGTGCCAGCAGCCCAACTAGCGGTGGGAGGGAGCAGTTCTTC.

The chain links TRBV6-2 or TRBV6-3 to TRBJ1-5; TRBD1 aligns across 8 bases. The length of the CDR3 is 16 residues. The V gene end was trimmed by 6 bases and the J gene end by 2 bases; junction bases not matched to a gene: 9. CDR1 and CDR2 (germline): MNHEY, SVGEGT. The CDR3 here is CASSSGQGKGNQPQHF. CDR3 coding DNA: TGTGCCAGCAGCTCCGGACAGGGTAAGGGCAATCAGCCCCAGCATTTT.

This clonotype came up once. The chain combines TRBV20-1 with TRBJ2-3; TRBD2 aligns across 7 bases. Losses at the gene ends were 8 bases for V and 1 base for J; bases not matched to a gene: 6. Germline CDR1 reads DFQATT; CDR2 reads SNEGSKA (reference sequence). This CDR3 is built from 13 residues. CDR3 in amino acids: CSTASGGTDTQYF. CDR3 nucleotide sequence: TGCAGTACCGCTAGCGGAGGCACAGATACGCAGTATTTT.

This clonotype was detected only a few times. The chain is built from TRBV28 and TRBJ2-1; D remains ambiguous. The germline V and J ends were trimmed by 8 bases and 7 bases, with 12 bases remaining between them. In germline, CDR1 is MDHEN, CDR2 SYDVKM. CDR3 size: 12 residues. The CDR3 DNA is TGTGCCAGCGTCGCCGTCGGTAATGAGCAGTTCTTC. Its protein is CASVAVGNEQFF.

The CDR3 nucleotides are TGTGCCATCAGTGGGGGTCTAGCGGGATCATCAGAGACCCAGTACTTC. Its protein product is CAISGGLAGSSETQYF. The J gene is TRBJ2-5, the V gene TRBV10-3; 9 bases fit TRBD2. The CDR3 spans 16 residues. V dropped 4 bases and J dropped 4; count of bases not matched to a gene: 10. CDR1 and CDR2 (germline): ENHRY, SYGVKD.

CDR3 sequence reads: CSARDWKDNKSTDTQYF. In DNA, the CDR3 is TGCAGTGCTCGTGATTGGAAGGACAACAAAAGCACAGATACGCAGTATTTT. The J gene is TRBJ2-3, the V gene TRBV20-1, with D perhaps matching TRBD1 (5 bases). The CDR3 sequence is 17 residues long. Trimming removed 5 bases at V and 0 bases at J, with 21 bases between. Per the germline V gene, CDR1 is DFQATT and CDR2 is SNEGSKA (reference sequence).